The 12 T cell receptor beta chains in this list originate from one sample, sequenced in a study of human T cells and chemical hapten exposure. Indicated time point: patch test 2, 6 weeks after DPC sensitization. Indicated treatment: therapeutic diphenylcyclopropenone sensitization with weekly scalp DPC. One entry per CDR3 protein, called by TCRdb with MiXCR from the RACE reads. The sample holds some 150,000 distinct CDR3 sequences; 12% are singletons and the top ten take approximately 1.3%. The sequences come from whole blood, collected in connection with sensitization to the hapten diphenylcyclopropenone (DPC). Every receptor here comes from a woman aged 45-65 years with alopecia areata. Some clones in this sample may be carry-over from other donors' samples.

The V call is TRBV28, the J call TRBJ1-5; no firm D call. The V and J ends lost 3 bases and 2 bases respectively, with 8 bases between them. Germline lookup yields CDR1 MDHEN and CDR2 SYDVKM. There are 14 residues in the CDR3. The CDR3 sequence: CASSLEQRNQPQHF. The CDR3 DNA reads as TGTGCCAGCAGTTTGGAACAGCGCAATCAGCCCCAGCATTTT.

This clonotype was counted many times. The chain has TRBV29-1 and TRBJ2-1; 16 bases fit TRBD2. CDR1 SQVTM and CDR2 ANQGSEA come from the germline V gene. V dropped 4 bases and J dropped 3; count of bases not matched to a gene: 9. The CDR3 totals 18 residues. CDR3 sequence (DNA): TGCAGCGTTGGGGGACTAGCGGGAGGGCCATTCCTCTACAATGAGCAGTTCTTC. This gives the protein CSVGGLAGGPFLYNEQFF.

The CDR3 here is CASSQRTGGFNEQFF. Written as DNA, the CDR3 is TGTGCCAGCAGCCAAAGGACAGGGGGCTTCAATGAGCAGTTCTTC. The rearrangement uses TRBV14 and TRBJ2-1; TRBD1 matches 11 bases. The CDR3 runs to 15 residues. Germline CDR1 and CDR2: SGHDN and FVKESK. Losses at the gene ends were 2 bases for V and 6 bases for J; bases not matched to a gene: 3.

The sample holds a few counts of this clonotype. The rearrangement uses TRBV2 and TRBJ2-2, with TRBD1 matching 7 bases. V shed 6 bases and J 0 bases; nucleotides not matched to a gene: 4. CDR1 is SNHLY, CDR2 FYNNEI, per germline. The CDR3 spans 15 residues. CDR3 loop: CASRGDRSNTGELFF. The DNA for the CDR3 is TGTGCCAGCAGGGGGGACAGATCGAACACCGGGGAGCTGTTTTTT.

This clonotype was counted between two and nine times. The chain links TRBV3-1 to TRBJ2-3, with 14 bases fitting TRBD2. The CDR3 runs to 17 residues. The trim removed 4 bases at V and 4 bases at J, leaving 7 bases unmatched. CDR1 and CDR2 from the germline V gene are LGHDT and YNNKEL (reference sequence). The CDR3 region has the DNA TGTGCCAGCAGCCGCCGACTAGCGGGAGGGAAACCAGATACGCAGTATTTT. Translated, it gives CASSRRLAGGKPDTQYF.

This chain joins TRBV28 and TRBJ1-4; no clear D. V was shortened by 6 bases and J by 12 bases, with 17 bases between the two germline ends. Germline V CDR1 and CDR2: MDHEN, SYDVKM. CDR3 size: 13 residues. CDR3 DNA: TGTGCCAGCAGCCCCACTTTACGGGCAGAACTGTTTTTT. Its protein product is CASSPTLRAELFF.

In its sample, this clonotype was seen a few times. The gene calls are TRBV14 and TRBJ2-1, with unresolved D. Trimming stripped 1 base from V and 6 bases from J, with 25 bases between. The CDR3 is made up of 19 amino acids. Germline CDR1 is SGHDN and CDR2 is FVKESK. CDR3 in amino acids: CASSQAHLRAGPVGNEQFF. CDR3 DNA: TGTGCCAGCAGCCAAGCCCACCTTCGAGCTGGACCCGTAGGCAATGAGCAGTTCTTC.

This clonotype was seen a few times. The chain links TRBV20-1 to TRBJ2-3; possible D gene TRBD2, 5 bases. The CDR3 covers 13 residues. The V and J ends lost 3 bases and 5 bases respectively, with 12 bases between them. CDR1 and CDR2 from the germline V gene are DFQATT and SNEGSKA (reference sequence). The CDR3 DNA follows: TGCAGTGCTAGGGAGGCCTCCAGAGATACGCAGTATTTT. This gives the protein CSAREASRDTQYF.

At least ten counts were recorded for this clonotype. The rearrangement uses TRBV18 and TRBJ1-1; D call uncertain. CDR3 length: 13 amino acids. Germline assignment: CDR1 KGHSH and CDR2 LQKENI. The V gene lost 6 bases and the J gene lost 1 base, with 9 bases spanning the gap. CDR3 bases: TGTGCCAGCTCCCCGAGCAAGAACACTGAAGCTTTCTTT. It specifies CASSPSKNTEAFF.

In its sample, this clonotype was seen a few times. This chain links TRBV6-6 with TRBJ2-5; D possibly corresponds to TRBD2 (6 bases). CDR3 length: 14 residues. Germline CDR1 and CDR2: MNHNY and SVGAGI (reference sequence). The V end lost 6 bases, the J end lost 5 bases, and 16 bases lay between the germline ends. CDR3 sequence (DNA): TGTGCCAGCAGAGGTAGCGGCGCCTCGGAGACCCAGTACTTC. Amino acid sequence: CASRGSGASETQYF.

The V gene is TRBV7-9, the J gene TRBJ2-2; weak D call: TRBD1 (5 bases). The germline gives CDR1 SEHNR, CDR2 FQNEAQ (reference sequence). V gave up 6 bases and J gave up 0 bases, with 8 bases separating them. The CDR3 runs 14 residues. In DNA, the CDR3 is TGTGCCAGCAGGGACACCTCGAACACCGGGGAGCTGTTTTTT. Translation: CASRDTSNTGELFF.

This clonotype was counted many times. The chain links TRBV9 to TRBJ1-5; a weak D match, TRBD1 (6 bases). This CDR3 is 15 amino acids long. V shed 0 bases and J shed 1 base, with 8 bases lying between them. Germline V lookup: CDR1 SGDLS, CDR2 YYNGEE. The CDR3 sequence is CASSVGQGSNQPQHF. The CDR3 DNA reads TGTGCCAGCAGCGTAGGGCAGGGGAGCAATCAGCCCCAGCATTTT.